The 25 T cell receptor beta chains given below trace back to one sample, sequenced in a study of T cells in Graves' hyperthyroidism and ophthalmopathy (dated by TCRdb to the late 2010s). To prepare the library, multiplex PCR was applied. The sequencing machine was an Illumina HiSeq 2000. TCR beta CDR3 regions were amplified from RNA transcripts. The TCR CDR3 was subjected to a first round of RT-PCR using the HTBI primer set and the Qiagen OneStep RT-PCR kit. The public reads were reprocessed in TCRdb via fastp at Q25 and MiXCR, keeping in-frame beta chains. Each CDR3 protein gets just one entry, which takes the most common genes and DNA from the rows behind it. The table for this sample lists nearly 750,000 distinct CDR3 sequences; 35% of them were counted only once. The top ten clonotypes cover less than 40% of the sample. The sample consisted of blood. The receptors shown here come from a woman between 35 and 50 years old with Graves' hyperthyroidism.

This clonotype was seen at least ten times. The genes are TRBV7-2 and TRBJ2-7; D is uncertain. The CDR3 contains 12 residues. Germline-derived CDR1 and CDR2 are SGHTA and FQGNSA. Trimming cost V 5 bases and J 7 bases, with 12 bases left between them. The CDR3 sequence: CASSPRPEEQYF. The DNA for the CDR3 is TGTGCCAGCAGCCCCCGACCGGAGGAGCAGTACTTC.

Comments on this clonotype: The conserved phenylalanine or tryptophan normally closing the CDR3 is absent here, so this likely arose from a read error. The gene calls are TRBV25-1 and TRBJ1-2, with no clear D. V was trimmed by 5 bases and J by 0 bases, leaving 4 bases between them. The V gene's germline CDR1 is MGHDK and CDR2 SYGVNS. CDR3 length: 12 amino acids. The CDR3 sequence is CASSSPNYGYTL. In DNA form, the CDR3 reads TGTGCCAGCAGTTCCCCTAACTATGGCTACACCCTC.

V gene TRBV29-1 combines with J gene TRBJ1-1; D is ambiguous. CDR1 and CDR2 from the germline V gene are SQVTM and ANQGSEA. Trimming took off 7 bases at V and 5 bases at J, with 14 bases between the two ends. This CDR3 has 12 amino acids. The CDR3 DNA is TGCAGCGCAAGTAGACGGGGTACTGAAGCTTTCTTT. It yields the protein CSASRRGTEAFF.

The chain is built from TRBV10-3 and TRBJ1-2; TRBD1 agrees at 11 bases. V lost 8 bases and J lost 4; bases outside the gene matches: 3. The CDR3 length is 13 residues. Germline loops: CDR1 ENHRY, CDR2 SYGVKD. The CDR3 loop is CAISGTGGYGYTF. DNA of the CDR3: TGTGCCATCTCCGGGACAGGGGGCTATGGCTACACCTTC.

The genes are TRBV14 and TRBJ1-2; D gene ambiguous. The CDR3 loop spans 15 amino acids. The V end lost 0 bases, the J end lost 3 bases, and 11 bases lay between the germline ends. Germline V gene lookup returns CDR1 SGHDN and CDR2 FVKESK. The CDR3 loop is CASSQDWQDHYGYTF. The CDR3 DNA follows: TGTGCCAGCAGCCAAGATTGGCAGGACCACTATGGCTACACCTTC.

This clonotype was detected ten times or more. V usage is TRBV29-1 and J usage is TRBJ2-7; D remains ambiguous. V was trimmed by 4 bases and J by 4 bases, leaving 11 bases between them. In germline, CDR1 is SQVTM, CDR2 ANQGSEA. The CDR3 extends over 12 amino acids. The CDR3 is CSVGGHGYEQYF. CDR3 nucleotides: TGCAGCGTTGGTGGTCACGGTTACGAGCAGTACTTC.

The chain has TRBV2 and TRBJ1-1; 9 bases line up with TRBD1. Germline CDR1 is SNHLY and CDR2 is FYNNEI. J lost 6 bases, V lost 6 bases, and 17 bases had no gene match. The CDR3 is 17 residues long. The CDR3 sequence: CASRLPNRGRLESEAFF. The DNA for the CDR3 is TGTGCCAGCAGACTCCCAAACAGGGGGCGTTTAGAATCTGAAGCTTTCTTT.

The V call is TRBV12-3 or TRBV12-4, the J call TRBJ2-5; no firm D call. Trimming cost V 6 bases and J 3 bases, with 11 bases left between them. The length of the CDR3 is 13 residues. The DNA for the CDR3 is TGTGCCAGCAGACCTAGGTGGGAAGAGACCCAGTACTTC. The encoded protein is CASRPRWEETQYF.

The chain is built from TRBV30 and TRBJ2-5; D might be TRBD1 (6 bases). CDR1 is GTSNPN, CDR2 SVGIG, per germline (reference sequence). The length of the CDR3 is 9 residues. Trimming pared 8 bases from V and 7 bases from J, leaving 8 bases between. CDR3 DNA sequence: TGTGCCGTCAGGGGGACCCAGTACTTC. Translation: CAVRGTQYF.

The chain carries TRBV9 and TRBJ1-1; D gene uncertain. Germline V gene data show CDR1 as SGDLS and CDR2 as YYNGEE. The length of the CDR3 is 17 residues. Trimming pared 4 bases from V and 0 bases from J, leaving 19 bases between. Here the CDR3 DNA reads TGTGCCAGCAGCTCCACGGCGCTGTGGACCATGAACACTGAAGCTTTCTTT. It codes for CASSSTALWTMNTEAFF.

The chain couples TRBV12-3 or TRBV12-4 to TRBJ2-2; D might be TRBD1 (6 bases). Trimming cost V 5 bases and J 6 bases, with 16 bases left between them. This CDR3 is 15 amino acids long. Written as DNA, the CDR3 is TGTGCCAGCAGTAGACAACCTCAGGGGCCCGGGGAGCTGTTTTTT. Protein product: CASSRQPQGPGELFF.

The chain carries TRBV2 and TRBJ2-3; TRBD2 aligns across 14 bases. The CDR3 contains 16 residues. The ends lost 6 bases at V and 1 base at J; junction bases unmatched: 3. The V gene's germline CDR1 is SNHLY and CDR2 FYNNEI. CDR3 nucleotide sequence: TGTGCCAGCAGGCGGGGACTAGCGGGAGGCACAGATACGCAGTATTTT. It translates to CASRRGLAGGTDTQYF.

The chain joins TRBV6-1 to TRBJ1-4; D might be TRBD1 (5 bases). Germline lookup yields CDR1 MNHNS and CDR2 SASEGT. V lost 6 bases and J 8 bases, leaving 16 bases between the germline ends. This CDR3 region has 14 residues. CDR3: CASRLQGSREKLFF. In nucleotides, the CDR3 is TGTGCCAGCAGACTCCAGGGCTCTAGGGAAAAACTGTTTTTT.

This chain uses TRBV6-5 with TRBJ2-6; D is uncertain. The V end was cut by 3 bases, the J end by 4 bases, with 10 bases between. The CDR3 length is 15 residues. The germline V gene has CDR1 MNHEY and CDR2 SVGAGI. CDR3 sequence: CASSYHASGANVLTF. The CDR3 nucleotides read TGTGCCAGCAGTTATCACGCCTCCGGGGCCAACGTCCTGACTTTC.

The chain links TRBV16 to TRBJ1-1; weak D call: TRBD1 (6 bases). Germline CDR1 is KGHSY and CDR2 is FQNENV. The CDR3 extends over 18 amino acids. V lost 8 bases, J lost 0 bases, and 25 bases lay in between. DNA for the CDR3: TGTGCCAGCGCCTCAATCGGGGCTCGGTGGGGGCTGAACACTGAAGCTTTCTTT. Protein product: CASASIGARWGLNTEAFF.

The sample holds a few counts of this clonotype. The gene calls are TRBV3-1 and TRBJ1-6; 7 nucleotides line up with TRBD1. CDR3 size: 15 residues. Trimming at V came to 3 bases and at J to 10 bases, leaving 9 bases not matched to a gene. Germline CDR1 reads LGHDT; CDR2 reads YNNKEL (reference sequence). CDR3 loop: CASSHAGTERSPLHF. The CDR3 region has the DNA TGTGCCAGCAGCCACGCCGGGACAGAGAGGTCACCCCTCCACTTT.

The J gene is TRBJ1-5, the V gene TRBV9; weak D call: TRBD1 (6 bases). The V gene's germline CDR1 is SGDLS and CDR2 YYNGEE. With 5 bases removed from V and 0 bases from J, the gap between germline ends came to 12 bases. CDR3 size: 15 residues. CDR3 amino acids: CASSLRGVSNQPQHF. The DNA of the CDR3 is TGTGCCAGCAGTTTGAGGGGGGTTAGCAATCAGCCCCAGCATTTT.

The rearrangement uses TRBV6-5 and TRBJ1-5, with unresolved D. CDR1 and CDR2 from the germline V gene are MNHEY and SVGAGI. The CDR3 extends over 15 amino acids. Trimming removed 4 bases from V and 4 bases from J, with 14 bases in between. CDR3 protein: CASSLRTGNNQPQHF. The CDR3 DNA follows: TGTGCCAGCAGTTTGAGGACCGGGAATAATCAGCCCCAGCATTTT.

This clonotype was counted at least ten times. V and J are TRBV20-1 and TRBJ1-2, with TRBD1 matching 7 bases. Germline V CDR1 and CDR2: DFQATT, SNEGSKA (reference sequence). The CDR3 loop spans 14 amino acids. V shed 6 bases and J 8 bases; nucleotides not matched to a gene: 15. The CDR3 sequence is CSALSGEGAGGYTF. Written as DNA, the CDR3 is TGCAGTGCCCTAAGCGGGGAGGGGGCGGGCGGCTACACCTTC.

At least ten counts were recorded for this clonotype. The V and J genes are TRBV9 and TRBJ1-5, with a weak D call TRBD1 (5 bases). The germline V gene has CDR1 SGDLS and CDR2 YYNGEE. The CDR3 has 15 residues. V lost 0 bases and J 7 bases, leaving 14 bases between the germline ends. In nucleotides, the CDR3 is TGTGCCAGCAGCGTAGATGGGGGTTCAGGACAGCCCCAGCATTTT. Encoded protein: CASSVDGGSGQPQHF.

At least ten counts were recorded for this clonotype. The chain recombines TRBV29-1 with TRBJ1-5, with D possibly being TRBD1 (6 bases). CDR3 size: 14 residues. The ends were cut back, 4 bases at V and 4 bases at J, with 14 bases in the middle. The V gene's germline CDR1 is SQVTM and CDR2 ANQGSEA. The CDR3 DNA reads TGCAGCGTTGTCGAACAGGGAACTAATCAGCCCCAGCATTTT. Translation gives CSVVEQGTNQPQHF. The full variable domain, completed using reference TRBV29-1 and TRBJ1-5, is SAVISQKPSRDICQRGTSLTIQCQVDSQVTMMFWYRQQPGQSLTLIATANQGSEATYESGFVIDKFPISRPNLTFSTLTVSNMSPEDSSIYLCSVVEQGTNQPQHFGDGTRLSIL.

This clonotype was recorded a few times. The V call is TRBV7-3, the J call TRBJ1-1; D is unclear. Looked up from germline, CDR1 is SGHTA and CDR2 is FQGTGA. The CDR3 runs 14 residues. Trimming pared 4 bases from V and 2 bases from J, leaving 11 bases between. The CDR3 region has the DNA TGTGCCAGCAGCTCCCACGCAGGAAACACTGAAGCTTTCTTT. It encodes CASSSHAGNTEAFF.

The V gene is TRBV7-6, the J gene TRBJ2-2, with TRBD2 matching over 12 bases. Germline trimming cut 10 bases from V and 4 bases from J; bases unmatched to any gene: 4. Per germline, CDR1 SGHVS and CDR2 FNYEAQ. This CDR3 spans 14 amino acids. In nucleotides, the CDR3 is TGTGCCACTAGCGGGAGGGCCCCCACCGGGGAGCTGTTTTTT. As protein: CATSGRAPTGELFF.

The chain is built from TRBV19 and TRBJ1-5, with D unresolved. This CDR3 comprises 14 residues. Germline V CDR1 and CDR2: LNHDA, SQIVND (reference sequence). Trimming removed 5 bases at V and 3 bases at J, with 11 bases between. The CDR3 nucleotides are TGTGCCAGTAGTTCCTCAGACCTCAATCAGCCCCAGCATTTT. Its protein is CASSSSDLNQPQHF.

V and J are TRBV6-5 and TRBJ2-7; TRBD2 might be the D (5 bases). Germline CDR1 is MNHEY and CDR2 is SVGAGI. The CDR3 is made up of 14 amino acids. The V gene lost 0 bases and the J gene lost 3 bases, with 9 bases spanning the gap. CDR3 sequence: CASSYSFEGYEQYF. The DNA for the CDR3 is TGTGCCAGCAGTTACTCGTTCGAGGGCTACGAGCAGTACTTC.